This TCR beta chain was retrieved from a study of OX40 agonist ivuxolimab in advanced cancers. As for the study in general: Participants averaged about 60 years of age (range roughly 23 to 90) and were 75% to 90% male. Three patients responded partially, comprising one with hepatocellular carcinoma and two with cutaneous melanoma. Study conclusions and caveats: Antigens targeted by the expanded peripheral T cells were not determined.

Per germline, CDR1 SGHAT and CDR2 FQNNGV. CDR3 size: 14 residues. The ends lost 5 bases at V and 2 bases at J; junction bases unmatched: 6. A note on this clone: The antigen is undetermined.

Libraries were prepared by immunoSEQ multiplex PCR; TCRdb keeps only in-frame clonotypes and omits some of them. The sample contains over 70,000 clones, about 92% of which appear only once. The genes are TRBV11-2 and TRBJ2-7; 7 bases agree with TRBD1. Here the sequenced sample was CD4+ or CD8+ T cells sorted from blood, taken in a trial of the OX40 agonist ivuxolimab. The source is an adult with an advanced solid tumor such as melanoma, head and neck, liver or kidney cancer. The CDR3 DNA reads TGTGCCAGCAGCCCCCCGGGACAGCCCTACGAGCAGTACTTC. This encodes CASSPPGQPYEQYF. Together with reference TRBV11-2 and TRBJ2-7, the CDR3 gives the full variable domain: EAGVAQSPRYKIIEKRQSVAFWCNPISGHATLYWYQQILGQGPKLLIQFQNNGVVDDSQLPKDRFSAERLKGVDSTLKIQPAKLEDSAVYLCASSPPGQPYEQYFGPGTRLTVT.